Listed below are T cell receptor beta chains from one sample, sequenced in a study of early T cells in non-severe SARS-CoV-2 infection. TCRdb reprocessed the 5' RACE reads with MiXCR, giving one entry per CDR3 protein. The table records around 80,000 distinct CDR3 sequences, approximately 12% of them present only once. Sequencing was done on a sample of whole blood. All receptors derive from an adult who was a healthcare worker with PCR-confirmed SARS-CoV-2 infection or an uninfected control (not recorded which). Each CDR3 is given with its conserved first and last residue. Each record gives: D gene, clone size, CDR3 length, V gene, J gene, CDR3 protein, CDR3 DNA. A D gene is named only where the DNA matches it firmly. The size of a clone is reported for some rows only, either as once, few or many, or as a class for expanded clones.

>.|.|14|TRBV28|TRBJ1-3
CASSYGRAGNTIYF
TGTGCCAGCAGTTACGGACGTGCTGGAAACACCATATATTTT
>.|many|12|TRBV20-1|TRBJ1-1
CSAIPRGTEAFF
TGCAGTGCTATCCCCAGGGGCACTGAAGCTTTCTTT
>.|many|13|TRBV7-2|TRBJ2-4
CASSLERAEIQYF
TGTGCCAGCAGCTTAGAGCGAGCGGAAATTCAGTACTTC
>.|many|14|TRBV28|TRBJ1-1
CASMAPGPSTEAFF
TGTGCCAGCATGGCTCCGGGACCCAGCACTGAAGCTTTCTTT
>.|.|14|TRBV29-1|TRBJ2-1
CSVVGLGTYNEQFF
TGCAGCGTTGTGGGCTTGGGGACCTACAATGAGCAGTTCTTC
>.|.|11|TRBV29-1|TRBJ1-1
CSAEMNTEAFF
TGCAGCGCCGAAATGAACACTGAAGCTTTCTTT
>.|few|16|TRBV21-1|TRBJ2-7
CASSKGRGQGSYEQYF
TGTGCCAGCAGCAAAGGGCGGGGACAGGGCTCCTACGAGCAGTACTTC
>TRBD2|.|19|TRBV7-3|TRBJ2-1
CASSLTGGTSGSTYNEQFF
TGTGCCAGCAGCTTAACGGGTGGGACTAGCGGGAGTACCTACAATGAGCAGTTCTTC
>.|many|15|TRBV5-1|TRBJ2-3
CASSPRGDRPDTQYF
TGCGCCAGCAGCCCGAGGGGGGATCGCCCAGATACGCAGTATTTT
>.|many|15|TRBV20-1|TRBJ2-7
CSARDLGGGMAEQYF
TGCAGTGCTAGAGATTTAGGAGGCGGGATGGCCGAGCAGTACTTC
>.|few|11|TRBV9|TRBJ2-3
CERWSADTQYF
TGTGAAAGGTGGAGCGCAGATACACAGTATTTT
>.|many|12|TRBV29-1|TRBJ1-3
CSVGAHQDTIYF
TGCAGCGTTGGAGCTCACCAGGACACCATATATTTT
>.|many|13|TRBV28|TRBJ2-6
CASYTGGANVLTF
TGTGCCAGCTATACCGGTGGGGCCAACGTCCTGACTTTC
>TRBD2|.|16|TRBV5-4|TRBJ2-1
CASRSGTSGTHSEQFF
TGTGCCAGCAGATCCGGGACTAGCGGGACCCACAGTGAGCAGTTCTTC
>.|many|12|TRBV29-1|TRBJ2-5
CSVVEGGETQYF
TGCAGCGTTGTGGAGGGCGGGGAGACCCAGTACTTC
>.|.|13|TRBV3-1|TRBJ1-1
CASSQQWAGAAFF
TGTGCCAGCAGCCAACAGTGGGCAGGGGCAGCTTTCTTT
>TRBD2|few|16|TRBV4-2|TRBJ2-5
CASSQDGAVAGETQYF
TGTGCCAGCAGCCAAGATGGGGCGGTAGCGGGGGAGACCCAGTACTTC
>.|few|13|TRBV29-1|TRBJ2-3
CSVAGGSGDTQYF
TGCAGCGTTGCGGGGGGCTCCGGAGATACGCAGTATTTT
>.|few|13|TRBV12-3/TRBV12-4|TRBJ2-5
CASSPGAQETQYF
TGTGCCAGCAGTCCGGGAGCCCAAGAGACCCAGTACTTC
>TRBD2|many|15|TRBV4-1|TRBJ2-2
CASSLGTSLTGELFF
TGCGCCAGCAGCCTCGGGACTAGTTTGACCGGGGAGCTGTTTTTT
>.|.|14|TRBV7-2|TRBJ1-5
CASSVGGRTQPQHF
TGTGCCAGCAGCGTGGGGGGCAGAACTCAGCCCCAGCATTTT
>TRBD2|many|15|TRBV7-2|TRBJ2-5
CASSFFGSAGETQYF
TGTGCCAGCAGCTTCTTCGGGTCAGCGGGGGAGACCCAGTACTTC
>.|many|15|TRBV18|TRBJ1-6
CASSPDSSYNSPLHF
TGTGCCAGCTCACCGGATAGCTCCTATAATTCACCCCTCCACTTT
>TRBD2|few|18|TRBV7-9|TRBJ2-5
CASSSPAEREGPRETQYF
TGTGCCAGCAGCTCCCCCGCAGAGCGGGAGGGCCCCCGAGAGACCCAGTACTTC
>.|.|14|TRBV29-1|TRBJ1-1
CSVLPDGTGSEAFF
TGCAGCGTGCTTCCCGACGGGACTGGGAGTGAAGCTTTCTTT
>.|.|15|TRBV5-1|TRBJ2-5
CASSLNREGQETQYF
TGCGCCAGCAGCTTAAACAGGGAGGGCCAAGAGACCCAGTACTTC
>TRBD2|many|21|TRBV2|TRBJ2-1
CASSSPTGTSGRAGPYNEQFF
TGTGCCAGCAGTTCTCCGACCGGGACTAGCGGGAGGGCCGGGCCCTACAATGAGCAGTTCTTC
>.|many|15|TRBV7-3|TRBJ1-1
CASSLVPGAGTEAFF
TGTGCCAGCAGCTTAGTTCCAGGGGCTGGCACTGAAGCTTTCTTT
>.|many|12|TRBV29-1|TRBJ1-2
CSALMGGTGYTF
TGCAGCGCCCTGATGGGGGGGACTGGCTACACCTTC
>.|many|14|TRBV9|TRBJ2-3
CASSTRDRTDTQYF
TGTGCCAGCAGCACCCGAGATCGCACAGATACGCAGTATTTT